The sequence of this TCR beta chain was determined in a study of OX40 agonist ivuxolimab in advanced cancers. Only in-frame clones appear in the TCRdb table, and some are missing; sequencing was by immunoSEQ multiplex PCR. The table shows some 71,000 clones, with approximately 88% occurring only once. V shed 7 bases and J shed 6 bases, with 16 bases lying between them. Germline loops: CDR1 SQVTM, CDR2 ANQGSEA. The CDR3 has 13 amino acids. The sequence was collected from an adult with an advanced solid tumor such as melanoma, head and neck, liver or kidney cancer. This sequence joins TRBV29-1 and TRBJ2-1, with a possible D match to TRBD1 (6 bases). The sequenced sample was CD4+ or CD8+ T cells sorted from blood, obtained in a trial of the OX40 agonist ivuxolimab. The CDR3 region is CSAQGQTGNEQFF. Written as DNA, the CDR3 is TGCAGCGCACAGGGTCAGACGGGCAATGAGCAGTTCTTC.